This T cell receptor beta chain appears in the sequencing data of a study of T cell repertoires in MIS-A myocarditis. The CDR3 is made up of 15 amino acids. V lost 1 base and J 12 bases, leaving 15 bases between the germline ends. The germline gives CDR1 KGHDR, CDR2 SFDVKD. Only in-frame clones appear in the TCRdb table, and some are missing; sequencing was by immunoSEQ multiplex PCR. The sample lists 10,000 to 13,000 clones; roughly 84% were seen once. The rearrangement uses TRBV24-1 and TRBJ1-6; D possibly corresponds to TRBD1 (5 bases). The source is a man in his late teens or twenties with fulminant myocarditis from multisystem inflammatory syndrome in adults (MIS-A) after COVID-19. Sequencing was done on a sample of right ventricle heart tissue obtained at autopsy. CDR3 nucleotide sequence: TGTGCCACCAGTGATTTAAGAAGGGGACCGAGACCCCTCCACTTT. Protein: CATSDLRRGPRPLHF.